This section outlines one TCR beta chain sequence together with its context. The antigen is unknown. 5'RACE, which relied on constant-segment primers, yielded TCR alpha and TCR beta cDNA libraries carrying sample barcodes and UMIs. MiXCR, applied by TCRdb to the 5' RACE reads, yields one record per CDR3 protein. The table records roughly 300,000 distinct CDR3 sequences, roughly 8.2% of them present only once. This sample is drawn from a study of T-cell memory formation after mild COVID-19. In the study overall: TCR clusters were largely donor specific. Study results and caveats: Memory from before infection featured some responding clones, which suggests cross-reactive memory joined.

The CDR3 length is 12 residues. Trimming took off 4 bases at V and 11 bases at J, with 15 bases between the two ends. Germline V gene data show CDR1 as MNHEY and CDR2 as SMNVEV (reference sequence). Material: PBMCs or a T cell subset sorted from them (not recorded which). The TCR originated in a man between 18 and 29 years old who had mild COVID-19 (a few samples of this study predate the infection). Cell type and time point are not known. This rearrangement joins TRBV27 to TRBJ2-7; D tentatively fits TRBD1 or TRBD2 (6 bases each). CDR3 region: CASSSLGGREYF. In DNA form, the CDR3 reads TGTGCCAGCAGTTCCCTTGGGGGGCGCGAGTACTTC.